A single sample gave rise to the 19 T cell receptor beta chains below, sequenced in a study of CD8+ T cells in alopecia areata. Reverse transcribed after extraction, RNA yielded cDNA as the sequencing template. Generated by immunoSEQ multiplex PCR, the TCRdb table keeps only in-frame clones and is missing some. The sample has about 88,000 clones, roughly 46% seen once; the top ten hold roughly a sixth. Treatment given: oral pan-JAK inhibitor, 5-10 mg twice daily. The sequenced sample was CD8+ T cells sorted from blood, obtained at week 24, from a patient treated with tofacitinib. The receptor source for this set is a human donor with alopecia areata.

The chain links TRBV14 to TRBJ2-1; 7 nucleotides agree with TRBD2. Germline CDR1 SGHDN, CDR2 FVKESK. V lost 4 bases to trimming and J lost 9 bases; unmatched junction nucleotides: 9. The CDR3 is 14 amino acids. CDR3: CASSPTGGWGEQFF. As DNA, the CDR3 is TGTGCCAGCAGCCCCACGGGAGGCTGGGGTGAGCAGTTCTTC.

The V call is TRBV5-1, the J call TRBJ2-7, with unresolved D. The V gene lost 8 bases and the J gene lost 5 bases, with 14 bases spanning the gap. Germline V gives CDR1 SGHRS, CDR2 YFSETQ. The CDR3 contains 12 residues. The CDR3 spells CASKEAGHEQYF. The CDR3 DNA reads TGCGCCAGTAAAGAAGCTGGGCACGAGCAGTACTTC.

The sample holds a few counts of this clone. The chain links TRBV4-1 to TRBJ2-3; maybe TRBD2 (7 bases). This CDR3 has 17 amino acids. Germline V lookup: CDR1 MGHRA, CDR2 YSYEKL. Between the trimmed V and J ends, which lost 2 bases and 7 bases, there was a span of 22 bases. The CDR3 DNA reads TGCGCCAGCAGCCAACACACTCGTCTAGGGGGGGCGAATACGCAGTATTTT. It codes for CASSQHTRLGGANTQYF.

This sequence joins TRBV23-1 and TRBJ2-7; TRBD1 agrees at 12 bases. TRBV23-1 is annotated as an ORF whose role is uncertain. The length of the CDR3 is 17 residues. J lost 2 bases, V lost 11 bases, and 16 bases had no gene match. CDR3 amino acids: CADNGPGQGAKTYEQYF. CDR3 DNA sequence: TGCGCCGATAACGGTCCGGGACAGGGGGCGAAAACCTACGAGCAGTACTTC.

This chain joins TRBV7-9 and TRBJ2-7; 11 bases are a match to TRBD2. Germline CDR1 reads SEHNR; CDR2 reads FQNEAQ (reference sequence). The CDR3 sequence is 15 residues long. J was trimmed by 1 base and V by 8 bases; bases with no gene match: 7. CDR3: CASGSRLAGSYEQYF. CDR3 nucleotides: TGTGCCAGCGGCTCCAGACTAGCGGGGTCCTACGAGCAGTACTTC. Drawing the rest from reference TRBV7-9 and TRBJ2-7, the complete variable domain is DTGVSQNPRHKITKRGQNVTFRCDPISEHNRLYWYRQTLGQGPEFLTYFQNEAQLEKSRLLSDRFSAERPKGSFSTLEIQRTEQGDSAMYLCASGSRLAGSYEQYFGPGTRLTVT.

The chain joins TRBV6-5 to TRBJ1-1; D gene unclear. This CDR3 is 13 amino acids long. Germline assignment: CDR1 MNHEY and CDR2 SVGAGI. V was pared by 6 bases and J by 4 bases, with 12 bases between. This CDR3 reads CASRVDWGTEAFF. CDR3 in DNA: TGTGCCAGCAGAGTAGACTGGGGCACTGAAGCTTTCTTT.

The chain joins TRBV25-1 to TRBJ1-1, with 7 bases matching TRBD1. CDR3 length: 15 amino acids. CDR1 MGHDK and CDR2 SYGVNS come from the germline V gene. V shed 8 bases and J 4 bases; nucleotides not matched to a gene: 13. The CDR3 loop is CASGVTDRVGTEAFF. The DNA for the CDR3 is TGTGCCAGCGGCGTAACAGACAGGGTTGGCACTGAAGCTTTCTTT.

This clone was picked up a small number of times. This chain connects TRBV29-1 to TRBJ2-7; 10 nucleotides align to TRBD2. Germline loops: CDR1 SQVTM, CDR2 ANQGSEA. The CDR3 runs to 15 residues. V trimming: 0 bases; J trimming: 3 bases; junction bases outside the gene matches: 5. CDR3 sequence reads: CSVEEVGTSDYEQYF. In DNA, the CDR3 is TGCAGCGTTGAAGAGGTCGGGACTAGCGACTACGAGCAGTACTTC.

The genes are TRBV6-5 and TRBJ2-1; D remains unclear. The V gene's germline CDR1 is MNHEY and CDR2 SVGAGI. The CDR3 has 13 amino acids. Trimming removed 0 bases from V and 3 bases from J, with 3 bases in between. The CDR3 DNA reads TGTGCCAGCAGTTACTCGGGCTACAATGAGCAGTTCTTC. Translating gives CASSYSGYNEQFF.

The gene calls are TRBV2 and TRBJ2-7; 10 bases fit TRBD1. CDR1 is SNHLY and CDR2 is FYNNEI in the germline V gene. This CDR3 region has 14 residues. Trimming removed 7 bases from V and 3 bases from J; junction bases left unmatched: 6. CDR3 sequence (DNA): TGTGCCAGCAAGCCGGGACAGGGGTTCTACGAGCAGTACTTC. This translates into CASKPGQGFYEQYF.

This clone has only one observation. The chain uses TRBV9 and TRBJ2-2; TRBD2 might be the D (6 bases). Trimming shortened V by 4 bases and J by 6 bases, and 19 bases separated the two germline ends. The CDR3 sequence is 16 residues long. Germline-derived CDR1 and CDR2 are SGDLS and YYNGEE. Written as DNA, the CDR3 is TGTGCCAGCAGCCCCTCGCCCCCAGGAGGGCCCGGGGAGCTGTTTTTT. It specifies CASSPSPPGGPGELFF.

V gene TRBV9 combines with J gene TRBJ1-2; no clear D gene. The CDR3 is 15 amino acids. Between the trimmed V and J ends, which lost 3 bases and 0 bases, there was a span of 12 bases. From germline, CDR1 is SGDLS and CDR2 YYNGEE. The CDR3 loop reads CASSAPEIANYGYTF. CDR3 sequence (DNA): TGTGCCAGCAGCGCCCCCGAGATAGCTAACTATGGCTACACCTTC. The variable domain in full, with the rest retrieved from reference TRBV9 and TRBJ1-2, is DSGVTQTPKHLITATGQRVTLRCSPRSGDLSVYWYQQSLDQGLQFLIQYYNGEERAKGNILERFSAQQFPDLHSELNLSSLELGDSALYFCASSAPEIANYGYTFGSGTRLTVV.

This clone was detected only once. The rearrangement joins TRBV2 to TRBJ2-7, with D possibly matching TRBD1 (6 bases). The CDR3 consists of 11 residues. V was clipped by 9 bases and J by 6 bases, with 12 bases between them. In germline, CDR1 is SNHLY, CDR2 FYNNEI. Here the CDR3 DNA reads TGTGCCAGTACACAGGGTCGCGAGCAGTACTTC. Its translation is CASTQGREQYF.

This chain links TRBV10-3 with TRBJ2-2, with a weak D call TRBD1 (5 bases). Germline lookup yields CDR1 ENHRY and CDR2 SYGVKD. Trimming removed 7 bases from V and 2 bases from J, with 8 bases in between. This CDR3 spans 13 amino acids. The CDR3 coding sequence is TGTGCCATCAAACAGGATAACACCGGGGAGCTGTTTTTT. Translating it yields CAIKQDNTGELFF.

This chain links TRBV6-5 with TRBJ2-7; D possibly matches TRBD1 or TRBD2 (6 bases each). The CDR3 is made up of 13 amino acids. Germline V gives CDR1 MNHEY, CDR2 SVGAGI. V gave up 11 bases and J gave up 2 bases, with 16 bases separating them. CDR3 DNA sequence: TGTGCCCACGGGGAGGACAGCACCTACGAGCAGTACTTC. This sequence encodes CAHGEDSTYEQYF.

This clone was seen a few times. This chain links TRBV11-2 with TRBJ1-1; D might be TRBD1 (6 bases). Germline V lookup: CDR1 SGHAT, CDR2 FQNNGV. The CDR3 has 15 amino acids. V was trimmed by 2 bases and J by 3 bases, leaving 13 bases between them. CDR3 coding DNA: TGTGCCAGCAGCTTACAGGGGCAAATCGACACTGAAGCTTTCTTT. Amino acids: CASSLQGQIDTEAFF.

This clone was observed a single time. This chain connects TRBV13 to TRBJ2-4, with no clear D. V gave up 0 bases and J gave up 6 bases, with 9 bases separating them. The CDR3 extends over 14 amino acids. Germline V CDR1 and CDR2: PRHDT, FYEKMQ (reference sequence). CDR3 sequence reads: CASSLGGQPNIQYF. Written as DNA, the CDR3 is TGTGCCAGCAGCTTAGGCGGGCAGCCAAACATTCAGTACTTC.

The gene calls are TRBV18 and TRBJ2-1; maybe TRBD2 (6 bases). V was cut by 1 base and J by 8 bases, with 21 bases left in between. The CDR3 spans 17 residues. The V gene's germline CDR1 is KGHSH and CDR2 LQKENI. CDR3 in DNA: TGTGCCAGCTCACCACAGGAGGACTCCTCTTCGGGGGATGAGCAGTTCTTC. It translates to CASSPQEDSSSGDEQFF.

The rearrangement links TRBV5-1 to TRBJ2-1; a weak D match, TRBD2 (5 bases). The CDR3 has 13 amino acids. Germline CDR1 is SGHRS and CDR2 is YFSETQ. Trimming removed 3 bases at V and 3 bases at J, with 7 bases between. The CDR3, as DNA: TGCGCCAGCAGCTCCACTAGCTACAATGAGCAGTTCTTC. Amino acids: CASSSTSYNEQFF. The entire variable domain, with the rest obtained from reference TRBV5-1 and TRBJ2-1, is as follows: KAGVTQTPRYLIKTRGQQVTLSCSPISGHRSVSWYQQTPGQGLQFLFEYFSETQRNKGNFPGRFSGRQFSNSRSEMNVSTLELGDSALYLCASSSTSYNEQFFGPGTRLTVL.